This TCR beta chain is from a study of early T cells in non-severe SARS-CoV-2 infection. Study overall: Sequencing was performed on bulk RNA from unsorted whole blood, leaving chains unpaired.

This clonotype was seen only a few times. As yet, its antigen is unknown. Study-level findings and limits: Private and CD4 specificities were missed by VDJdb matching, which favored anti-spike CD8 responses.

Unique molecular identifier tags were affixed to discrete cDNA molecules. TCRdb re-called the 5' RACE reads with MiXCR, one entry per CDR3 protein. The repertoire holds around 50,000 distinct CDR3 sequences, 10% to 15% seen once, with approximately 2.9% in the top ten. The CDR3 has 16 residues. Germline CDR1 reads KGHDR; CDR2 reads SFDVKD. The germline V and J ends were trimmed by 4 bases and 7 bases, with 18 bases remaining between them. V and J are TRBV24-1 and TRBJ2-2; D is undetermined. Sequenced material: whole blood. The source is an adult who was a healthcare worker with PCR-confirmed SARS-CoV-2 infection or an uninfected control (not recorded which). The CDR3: CATSDPGTSEVGELFF. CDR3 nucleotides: TGTGCCACCAGTGACCCCGGAACCTCGGAAGTCGGGGAGCTGTTTTTT.